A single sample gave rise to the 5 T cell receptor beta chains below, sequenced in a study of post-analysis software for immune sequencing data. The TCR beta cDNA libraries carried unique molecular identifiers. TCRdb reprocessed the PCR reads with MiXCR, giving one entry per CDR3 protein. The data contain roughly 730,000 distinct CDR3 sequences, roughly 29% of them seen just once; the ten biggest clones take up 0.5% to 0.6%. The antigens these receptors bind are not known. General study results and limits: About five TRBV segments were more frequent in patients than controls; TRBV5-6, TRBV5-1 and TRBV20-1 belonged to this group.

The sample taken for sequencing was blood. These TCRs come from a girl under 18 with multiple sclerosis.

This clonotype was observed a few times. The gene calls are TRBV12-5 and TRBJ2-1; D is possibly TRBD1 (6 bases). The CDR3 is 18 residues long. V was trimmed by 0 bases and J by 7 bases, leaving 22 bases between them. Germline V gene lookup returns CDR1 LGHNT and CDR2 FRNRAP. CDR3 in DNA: TGTGCTAGTGGTTTGGTCATAAGTCTACAGGGTGACGGGAATGAGCAGTTCTTC. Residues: CASGLVISLQGDGNEQFF.

The CDR3 is CASRGTTSIDTQYF. The CDR3 DNA reads TGCGCCAGCAGAGGGACAACATCCATAGATACGCAGTATTTT. The J gene is TRBJ2-3, the V gene TRBV5-1, with D possibly TRBD1 on 6 matching bases. CDR3 length: 14 residues. Germline V lookup: CDR1 SGHRS, CDR2 YFSETQ. V lost 5 bases and J lost 5, with 15 bases in between.

CDR3: CASSPKQGRPDYGYTF. DNA for the CDR3: TGTGCCAGCTCACCAAAACAGGGGCGTCCGGACTATGGCTACACCTTC. The chain has TRBV18 and TRBJ1-2, with 7 nucleotides matching TRBD1. The CDR3 consists of 16 residues. In germline, CDR1 is KGHSH, CDR2 LQKENI. J was trimmed by 3 bases and V by 2 bases; bases with no gene match: 9.

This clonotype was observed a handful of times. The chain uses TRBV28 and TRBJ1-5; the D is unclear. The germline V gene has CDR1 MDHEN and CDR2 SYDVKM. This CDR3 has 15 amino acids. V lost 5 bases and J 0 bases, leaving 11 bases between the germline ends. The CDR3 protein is CASSLIGSSNQPQHF. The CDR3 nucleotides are TGTGCCAGCAGTCTTATAGGGTCTAGCAATCAGCCCCAGCATTTT.

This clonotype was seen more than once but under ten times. CDR3 amino acids: CSALGAGGSYSNQPQHF. The CDR3, as DNA: TGCAGTGCCCTCGGGGCAGGGGGATCTTATAGCAATCAGCCCCAGCATTTT. This chain uses TRBV20-1 with TRBJ1-5; 7 positions match TRBD1. Germline V gene data show CDR1 as DFQATT and CDR2 as SNEGSKA (reference sequence). V lost 6 bases, J lost 0 bases, and 14 bases stayed unmatched. The CDR3 has 17 residues.